Included here is one T cell receptor beta chain sequence, with context. V shed 8 bases and J shed 4 bases, with 21 bases lying between them. Germline V lookup: CDR1 MNHNY, CDR2 SVGAGI (reference sequence). CDR3 length: 16 amino acids. Clones were read by immunoSEQ multiplex PCR, and TCRdb kept only the in-frame ones, dropping some. The table records over 45,000 clones, roughly four fifths of them present only once. This sample is part of a study of blood T cell repertoires in COVID-19. For the study at large: Spain, Italy and the United States supplied samples that represented acute and convalescent COVID-19. In each case, the material was cDNA or gDNA derived from T cells, B-cell-depleted T cells, or PBMCs.

This sequence joins TRBV6-6 and TRBJ1-3; weak D call: TRBD1 (5 bases). Material: peripheral blood. The receptor comes from a middle-aged man with acute or convalescent COVID-19. DNA of the CDR3: TGTGCCAGCCTGGTCGGGACTTTTTTTATGGGAAACACCATATATTTT. Translated, it gives CASLVGTFFMGNTIYF.